Presented here are 2 T cell receptor beta chains from one specimen sequenced in a study of cytomegalovirus exposure and HLA in healthy donors. Researchers ran the PCR with 60 Vbeta and 13 Jbeta primers. The method was immunoSEQ multiplex PCR; TCRdb's version includes in-frame clones alone and lacks a portion of them. The sample lists 130,000 to 150,000 clones, over 70% occurring once. Sample: PBMCs. Receptors were obtained from a male donor in good health and CMV-seronegative.

The J gene is TRBJ2-1, the V gene TRBV5-4, with 10 nucleotides matching TRBD2. This CDR3 comprises 15 residues. From germline, CDR1 is SGHNT and CDR2 YYREEE (reference sequence). The V segment lost 6 bases and the J segment 5 bases; nucleotides outside the gene matches: 8. The CDR3 loop reads CASTIGGLAHNEQFF. The CDR3 bases are TGTGCCAGCACCATCGGGGGACTAGCGCACAATGAGCAGTTCTTC.

The J gene is TRBJ2-5, the V gene TRBV9; 9 bases line up with TRBD2. Germline V gene lookup returns CDR1 SGDLS and CDR2 YYNGEE. After removal of 0 bases from V and 5 bases from J, the junction contained 8 bases not matched to a gene. The CDR3 length is 16 residues. This CDR3 is CASSVGSSGEWETQYF. The CDR3 DNA is TGTGCCAGCAGCGTAGGGTCTAGCGGGGAGTGGGAGACCCAGTACTTC.